The 9 T cell receptor beta chains below were found in one sample sequenced in a study of CD8 T cells in Susac syndrome. cDNA came from roughly 0.5 to 1 ug RNA primed by random hexamers. TCRdb processed the immunoSEQ multiplex PCR reads anew with MiXCR; each CDR3 protein has one entry. The sample has under 200,000 distinct CDR3 sequences, 85% to 95% seen once. Sequencing was done on a sample of CD4+ T cells from PBMCs. Source of these receptors: a human donor in good health.

CDR3 in DNA: TGCAGCGTTGACTTCAGGGGTGAAGGCGAGCAGTACTTC. Translation gives CSVDFRGEGEQYF. The chain is built from TRBV29-1 and TRBJ2-7, with D tentatively TRBD1 (6 bases). Germline CDR1 SQVTM, CDR2 ANQGSEA. V lost 3 bases, J lost 6 bases, and 15 bases lay in between. This CDR3 has 13 residues.

The chain employs TRBV29-1 and TRBJ2-2, with 14 bases aligning to TRBD2. Germline CDR1 is SQVTM and CDR2 is ANQGSEA. V dropped 7 bases and J dropped 6; count of bases not matched to a gene: 4. This CDR3 comprises 14 residues. The CDR3 is CSAGTSGGAGELFF. In nucleotides, the CDR3 is TGCAGCGCCGGGACTAGCGGGGGCGCCGGGGAGCTGTTTTTT.

V is TRBV6-5 and J is TRBJ1-2, with unresolved D. The CDR3 has 13 amino acids. Germline V gene data show CDR1 as MNHEY and CDR2 as SVGAGI. Between the trimmed V and J ends, which lost 2 bases and 7 bases, there was a span of 11 bases. The CDR3 loop reads CASSYAGAPGYTF. The DNA of the CDR3 is TGTGCCAGCAGTTACGCGGGTGCTCCTGGCTACACCTTC.

This clonotype occurred once. The chain is built from TRBV5-4 and TRBJ2-5; D possibly matches TRBD1 or TRBD2 (5 bases each). The CDR3 covers 15 residues. V lost 0 bases and J lost 1, with 10 bases in between. Germline CDR1 reads SGHNT; CDR2 reads YYREEE (reference sequence). CDR3 residues: CASSLERGPQETQYF. The CDR3 nucleotides read TGTGCCAGCAGCTTGGAACGGGGCCCCCAAGAGACCCAGTACTTC. Based on the CDR3 plus reference TRBV5-4 and TRBJ2-5, the full variable domain is ETGVTQSPTHLIKTRGQQVTLRCSSQSGHNTVSWYQQALGQGPQFIFQYYREEENGRGNFPPRFSGLQFPNYSSELNVNALELDDSALYLCASSLERGPQETQYFGPGTRLLVL.

The chain has TRBV7-9 and TRBJ2-2; D remains ambiguous. Trimming shortened V by 5 bases and J by 0 bases, and 10 bases separated the two germline ends. The CDR3 is made up of 15 amino acids. Germline loops: CDR1 SEHNR, CDR2 FQNEAQ (reference sequence). The CDR3 coding sequence is TGTGCCAGCAGCCCACGGGCGGCGAACACCGGGGAGCTGTTTTTT. Translation: CASSPRAANTGELFF.

The V gene is TRBV29-1, the J gene TRBJ1-1; D not resolved. Germline-derived CDR1 and CDR2 are SQVTM and ANQGSEA. The CDR3 runs 11 residues. Trimming took off 3 bases at V and 1 base at J, with 3 bases between the two ends. The CDR3 nucleotides read TGCAGCGTTGAGTGGAACACTGAAGCTTTCTTT. Its translation is CSVEWNTEAFF.

This chain connects TRBV4-3 to TRBJ1-5; D not certain. V lost 0 bases, J lost 7 bases, and 10 bases lay in between. The CDR3 covers 14 residues. Germline V CDR1 and CDR2: LGHNA, YSLEER. DNA of the CDR3: TGCGCCAGCAGCCAAGATCACTTCATACAGCCCCAGCATTTT. This sequence encodes CASSQDHFIQPQHF.

CDR3 sequence (DNA): TGCGCCAGCAGCCCCGGGACTAGCGGGTCTACAAGGCATGAGCAGTACGTC. Its translation: CASSPGTSGSTRHEQYV. The chain is built from TRBV4-3 and TRBJ2-7, with 12 bases that match TRBD2. Germline V gene sequence: CDR1 LGHNA, CDR2 YSLEER. J was trimmed by 7 bases and V by 4 bases; bases with no gene match: 14. This CDR3 is 17 amino acids long.

The J gene is TRBJ1-5, the V gene TRBV7-2, with 7 positions matching TRBD1. Germline trimming cut 5 bases from V and 6 bases from J; bases unmatched to any gene: 7. The CDR3 runs 14 residues. From germline, CDR1 is SGHTA and CDR2 FQGNSA. As DNA, the CDR3 is TGTGCCAGCAGCCGACAGGGTTTAGTTCAGCCCCAGCATTTT. It yields the protein CASSRQGLVQPQHF.